These 26 T cell receptor beta chains were sequenced from one sample in a study of response to subunit inactivated influenza vaccine. TCRdb recomputed calls from the RT-PCR reads with MiXCR, one row per CDR3 protein. The data hold 590,000 or so distinct CDR3 sequences, with 13% to 15% observed a single time. The input for sequencing was PBMCs from blood, taken around 14 days before vaccination. The source of these receptors is a man between 50 and 59 years old who received an inactivated influenza vaccine.

This clonotype was picked up a small number of times. The genes are TRBV2 and TRBJ2-7; 13 bases align to TRBD2. The trim removed 0 bases at V and 0 bases at J, leaving 5 bases unmatched. Germline CDR1 SNHLY, CDR2 FYNNEI. This CDR3 contains 18 residues. The CDR3 sequence: CASSEATSGGLSSYEQYF. CDR3 nucleotide sequence: TGTGCCAGCAGTGAAGCGACTAGCGGGGGGCTTAGCTCCTACGAGCAGTACTTC.

The chain links TRBV25-1 to TRBJ1-6, with TRBD1 identical over 9 bases. The CDR3 is 16 amino acids. In germline, CDR1 is MGHDK, CDR2 SYGVNS. V shed 0 bases and J 7 bases; nucleotides not matched to a gene: 4. DNA for the CDR3: TGTGCCAGCAGTGAATATACGGGGACAGGGAATTCACCCCTCCACTTT. Protein product: CASSEYTGTGNSPLHF.

This clonotype was detected only a few times. The chain combines TRBV6-1 with TRBJ1-3, with D perhaps TRBD1 (5 bases). Germline lookup yields CDR1 MNHNS and CDR2 SASEGT. The CDR3 loop spans 13 amino acids. V dropped 8 bases and J dropped 0 bases, with 8 bases sitting between them. The DNA of the CDR3 is TGTGCCAGCGGGGACGGCTCTGGAAACACCATATATTTT. As protein: CASGDGSGNTIYF.

The rearrangement uses TRBV2 and TRBJ2-2, with TRBD2 matching 8 bases. The CDR3 contains 14 residues. The germline gives CDR1 SNHLY, CDR2 FYNNEI. Trimming cost V 5 bases and J 7 bases; bases outside gene matches: 6. CDR3 amino acids: CASSPGLGIGELFF. The DNA of the CDR3 is TGTGCCAGCAGTCCGGGACTAGGTATCGGGGAGCTGTTTTTT.

CDR3 sequence reads: CASSQSLGAYEQYF. The DNA of the CDR3 is TGCGCCAGCAGCCAGTCCCTTGGGGCCTACGAGCAGTACTTC. This chain joins TRBV4-1 and TRBJ2-7; D remains unclear. Trimming removed 3 bases from V and 2 bases from J, with 11 bases in between. CDR1 MGHRA and CDR2 YSYEKL come from the germline V gene. There are 14 residues in the CDR3.

The V and J genes are TRBV6-1 and TRBJ2-6; the D gene is possibly TRBD2 (5 bases). The germline V and J ends were trimmed by 2 bases and 3 bases, with 8 bases remaining between them. This CDR3 is built from 15 residues. Germline V gene sequence: CDR1 MNHNS, CDR2 SASEGT. The CDR3 sequence is CASSENRGGANVLTF. In DNA form, the CDR3 reads TGTGCCAGCAGTGAAAACCGGGGTGGGGCCAACGTCCTGACTTTC.

This clonotype was seen at least ten times. J is TRBJ1-6 and V is TRBV20-1; 7 bases are shared with TRBD1. This CDR3 comprises 14 residues. Germline V gene data show CDR1 as DFQATT and CDR2 as SNEGSKA (reference sequence). With 5 bases clipped from V and 5 bases from J, the junction kept 6 bases outside the gene matches. The CDR3 region has the DNA TGCAGTGCTCGGGACAGCAGAAATAATTCACCCCTCCACTTT. It specifies CSARDSRNNSPLHF.

The chain uses TRBV7-9 and TRBJ2-7, with TRBD1 matching over 7 bases. The CDR3 sequence is 17 residues long. The ends lost 0 bases at V and 3 bases at J; junction bases unmatched: 11. In germline, CDR1 is SEHNR, CDR2 FQNEAQ (reference sequence). The CDR3: CASSLAYGRGSFYEQYF. The CDR3 nucleotides read TGTGCCAGCAGCTTAGCGTACGGCAGGGGGTCCTTCTACGAGCAGTACTTC.

This chain joins TRBV6-6 and TRBJ2-7; no definite D call. The V and J ends lost 6 bases and 3 bases respectively, with 9 bases between them. Germline V lookup: CDR1 MNHNY, CDR2 SVGAGI (reference sequence). This CDR3 contains 12 residues. The CDR3 loop is CASSQQRYEQYF. CDR3 coding DNA: TGTGCCAGCAGCCAACAGCGCTACGAGCAGTACTTC.

This clonotype appeared a few times. The chain combines TRBV18 with TRBJ2-1; perhaps D is TRBD1 or TRBD2 (5 bases each). CDR1 is KGHSH and CDR2 is LQKENI in the germline V gene. This CDR3 region has 13 residues. V was pared by 0 bases and J by 12 bases, with 12 bases between. The CDR3 protein is CASSPPGTPLQFF. CDR3 bases: TGTGCCAGCTCACCACCCGGGACGCCCCTGCAGTTCTTC.

This clonotype was observed a handful of times. The rearrangement links TRBV13 to TRBJ2-3; 7 bases match TRBD1. The CDR3 runs to 18 residues. Germline lookup yields CDR1 PRHDT and CDR2 FYEKMQ (reference sequence). The V gene end was trimmed by 1 base and the J gene end by 6 bases; junction bases not matched to a gene: 16. As DNA, the CDR3 is TGTGCCAGCAGCTTAGCTCTGGGGACAGCGCCCGGAAGGGATACGCAGTATTTT. Protein product: CASSLALGTAPGRDTQYF.

The V gene is TRBV12-3 or TRBV12-4, the J gene TRBJ2-3; TRBD2 agrees at 12 bases. The CDR3 consists of 20 residues. With V trimmed by 7 bases and J by 3 bases, 20 bases remained unmatched. The CDR3 sequence is CASTSTPGLAGPTRTDTQYF. The CDR3 nucleotides are TGTGCCAGCACCTCTACCCCGGGACTAGCGGGCCCTACAAGGACAGATACGCAGTATTTT.

This clonotype came up a few times. The CDR3 spells CSVSGSVGGSYEQYF. The CDR3 DNA follows: TGCAGCGTTTCGGGTAGTGTAGGGGGCTCCTACGAGCAGTACTTC. The chain uses TRBV29-1 and TRBJ2-7, with D possibly being TRBD1 (6 bases). V lost 5 bases, J lost 0 bases, and 17 bases lay in between. The germline V gene has CDR1 SQVTM and CDR2 ANQGSEA. There are 15 residues in the CDR3.

The J gene is TRBJ2-5, the V gene TRBV2; D is ambiguous. The CDR3 spans 13 residues. Germline values: CDR1 SNHLY, CDR2 FYNNEI. Trimming stripped 3 bases from V and 5 bases from J, with 10 bases between. The CDR3 loop reads CASSDNGVETQYF. The CDR3 DNA reads as TGTGCCAGCAGTGATAACGGAGTTGAGACCCAGTACTTC. The variable domain in full, completed from reference TRBV2 and TRBJ2-5, reads EPEVTQTPSHQVTQMGQEVILRCVPISNHLYFYWYRQILGQKVEFLVSFYNNEISEKSEIFDDQFSVERPDGSNFTLKIRSTKLEDSAMYFCASSDNGVETQYFGPGTRLLVL.

This clonotype was observed a handful of times. V and J are TRBV5-6 and TRBJ2-7, with D tentatively TRBD2 (6 bases). The CDR3 is 15 amino acids. CDR1 and CDR2 from the germline V gene are SGHDT and YYEEEE. The V and J ends lost 3 bases and 0 bases respectively, with 13 bases between them. This chain's CDR3 is CASSWGTSYSYEQYF. For the CDR3, the DNA is TGTGCCAGCAGCTGGGGGACTTCCTACTCCTACGAGCAGTACTTC. Complete variable domain (other parts from reference TRBV5-6 and TRBJ2-7): DAGVTQSPTHLIKTRGQQVTLRCSPKSGHDTVSWYQQALGQGPQFIFQYYEEEERQRGNFPDRFSGHQFPNYSSELNVNALLLGDSALYLCASSWGTSYSYEQYFGPGTRLTVT.

This clonotype was seen at least ten times. The V call is TRBV9, the J call TRBJ2-2; perhaps TRBD1 as D (6 bases). The germline CDR1 and CDR2 sequences are SGDLS and YYNGEE. The CDR3 has 16 residues. Trimming pared 4 bases from V and 0 bases from J, leaving 13 bases between. The CDR3 nucleotides are TGTGCCAGCAGCTTGACCGGGACAACGAACACCGGGGAGCTGTTTTTT. Protein product: CASSLTGTTNTGELFF.

This clonotype appeared a few times. This sequence joins TRBV10-3 and TRBJ2-3; D is unresolved. Germline loops: CDR1 ENHRY, CDR2 SYGVKD. This CDR3 is built from 12 residues. Trimming took off 6 bases at V and 2 bases at J, with 6 bases between the two ends. The CDR3: CAIRGTTDTQYF. The CDR3, as DNA: TGTGCCATCAGGGGTACCACAGATACGCAGTATTTT.

The genes are TRBV20-1 and TRBJ2-3; 10 nucleotides match TRBD1. Germline V lookup: CDR1 DFQATT, CDR2 SNEGSKA (reference sequence). This CDR3 contains 17 residues. V lost 6 bases to trimming and J lost 1 base; unmatched junction nucleotides: 13. In nucleotides, the CDR3 is TGCAGTGCCAGGACAGGGGGTCAAGCAGGGGGCACAGATACGCAGTATTTT. This gives the protein CSARTGGQAGGTDTQYF.

The chain combines TRBV27 with TRBJ2-5; D is possibly TRBD1 (5 bases). The CDR3 runs 15 residues. V was shortened by 5 bases and J by 1 base, with 14 bases between the two germline ends. CDR1 and CDR2 from the germline V gene are MNHEY and SMNVEV (reference sequence). CDR3 in DNA: TGTGCCAGCAGTCCCCTGACAGAGACCCAAGAGACCCAGTACTTC. It translates to CASSPLTETQETQYF.

This clonotype was counted a few times. V is TRBV12-3 or TRBV12-4 and J is TRBJ1-5; 7 bases fit TRBD1. This CDR3 is built from 14 residues. V lost 4 bases to trimming and J lost 9 bases; unmatched junction nucleotides: 9. CDR3 residues: CASSSETGMRPQHF. Here the CDR3 DNA reads TGTGCCAGCAGTTCCGAGACAGGGATGAGGCCCCAGCATTTT.

This clonotype was observed at least ten times. This rearrangement joins TRBV5-5 to TRBJ2-2; D is undetermined. Germline V gene lookup returns CDR1 SGHKS and CDR2 YYEKEE (reference sequence). There are 16 residues in the CDR3. Trimming cost V 4 bases and J 3 bases, with 16 bases left between them. The CDR3 here is CASSPQVGMHTGELFF. For the CDR3, the DNA is TGTGCCAGCAGCCCCCAGGTGGGGATGCACACCGGGGAGCTGTTTTTT.

This chain connects TRBV7-9 to TRBJ2-2; no definite D call. V lost 11 bases and J lost 1, with 20 bases in between. Germline V gene sequence: CDR1 SEHNR, CDR2 FQNEAQ (reference sequence). There are 16 residues in the CDR3. In DNA form, the CDR3 reads TGTGCCGCACACCCAAGACGGACCCAGAACACCGGGGAGCTGTTTTTT. It is translated as CAAHPRRTQNTGELFF.

This clonotype was found a few times. The V call is TRBV3-1, the J call TRBJ1-2; D gene ambiguous. The CDR3 sequence is 14 residues long. V dropped 4 bases and J dropped 4 bases, with 13 bases sitting between them. Germline CDR1 is LGHDT and CDR2 is YNNKEL (reference sequence). CDR3 DNA: TGTGCCAGCAGCCCACGAGGTGGATCCTATGGCTACACCTTC. It yields the protein CASSPRGGSYGYTF.

This clonotype was observed at least ten times. The chain joins TRBV28 to TRBJ2-5; the match to TRBD2 covers 13 bases. This CDR3 comprises 19 residues. Trimming at V came to 5 bases and at J to 2 bases, leaving 14 bases not matched to a gene. In germline, CDR1 is MDHEN, CDR2 SYDVKM. CDR3: CASSRGELAGGPEQETQYF. The DNA for the CDR3 is TGTGCCAGCAGTCGGGGGGAACTAGCGGGAGGGCCGGAGCAAGAGACCCAGTACTTC.

J is TRBJ2-3 and V is TRBV20-1; a weak D match, TRBD1 (5 bases). The V and J ends lost 1 base and 2 bases respectively, with 13 bases between them. CDR1 is DFQATT and CDR2 is SNEGSKA in the germline V gene (reference sequence). CDR3 length: 15 residues. In DNA form, the CDR3 reads TGCAGTGCTAGAGTACAGGACCTTGACACAGATACGCAGTATTTT. Its protein product is CSARVQDLDTDTQYF.

This chain connects TRBV4-3 to TRBJ2-7; the D gene could be TRBD1 or TRBD2 (6 bases each). The germline V gene encodes CDR1 LGHNA and CDR2 YSLEER. The CDR3 sequence is 16 residues long. Trimming removed 0 bases from V and 3 bases from J, with 15 bases in between. The DNA for the CDR3 is TGCGCCAGCAGCCAAGATGTGGGGGGCTCCTACTACGAGCAGTACTTC. This codes for CASSQDVGGSYYEQYF.